This TCR beta chain was obtained from a study of vaccination and CD4 T cells after COVID-19. About the study: Each control was exposed to a CEFX pool, an HIV-1 Nef pool, or no peptide at all. General study findings and limits: It was observed that, in convalescent patients, a median around 88% of reactive clones arose only post-vaccination.

The treatment denotes: 10-day PBMC culture with coronavirus spike peptide pools or control peptides (ViraFEST assay). It was before the COVID-19 pandemic (2011-2018) that the unexposed donor's CD4+ T cells were collected. TCR sequencing followed the expansion of antigen-specific T cells with peptide pools in ViraFEST. Where cell yield allowed, unexposed-donor CD4+ T cells were probed with SARS-CoV-2 S/N and four cold-coronavirus spikes. The J segment lost 14 bases and the V segment lost 9 bases, leaving 10 bases of the junction unmatched. This CDR3 is built from 12 residues. CDR1 and CDR2 from the germline V gene are LNHDA and SQIVND (reference sequence). As for this clonotype: The antigen is not known.

Sequencing of cultured CD4+ T cell DNA used the Oncomine TCR Beta short-read assay. TCRdb itself ran the PCR reads through MiXCR, one entry per CDR3 protein. The sample has 4,000 to 6,000 distinct CDR3 sequences, 42% seen once. The chain has TRBV19 and TRBJ2-1; 10 bases fit TRBD1. The sequence came from a human donor in good health. Sequenced: CD4+ T cells from blood, cultured in vitro. CDR3 coding DNA: TGTGCCAGCCGGGACAGGGGAGATCTTAAGTTCTTC. It specifies CASRDRGDLKFF.